This T cell receptor beta chain was profiled in a study of shared clonotypes between healthy human individuals. Study at large: Three plates each covered CD4 naive and memory; CD8 naive two, CD8 memory one.

This CDR3 contains 16 residues. The germline V gene has CDR1 SGHNT and CDR2 YENEEA. Trimming took 4 bases from V and 13 from J; bases not matched to a gene: 9. Once extracted for a subset, genomic DNA was divided evenly among several immunoSEQ plates. Only in-frame clones appear in the TCRdb table, and some are missing; sequencing was by immunoSEQ multiplex PCR. Of about 190,000 clones listed, approximately 62% are singletons. Sequenced material: memory CD4+ T cells sorted from blood. Subset: CD45RA-negative fraction. This receptor was identified in a man under 40 in good health. This chain joins TRBV11-3 and TRBJ2-2, with 16 bases aligning to TRBD2. The CDR3 here is CASSSGTSGRAEGLFF. The CDR3 region has the DNA TGTGCCAGCAGCTCCGGGACTAGCGGGAGGGCCGAGGGGCTGTTTTTT.